This T cell receptor beta chain was found in a study of blood T cell repertoires in COVID-19. Across the study: Researchers got acute and convalescent COVID-19 samples from the United States, Italy and Spain.

V lost 4 bases to trimming and J lost 13 bases; unmatched junction nucleotides: 12. The CDR3 length is 15 residues. Germline V gene lookup returns CDR1 MDHEN and CDR2 SYDVKM. Some clones are missing from TCRdb's copy, which holds only in-frame ones; the method was immunoSEQ multiplex PCR. The sample lists about 130,000 clones, approximately 78% occurring once. The genes are TRBV28 and TRBJ2-5, with 13 nucleotides matching TRBD2. The sequenced material came from peripheral blood. The TCR was taken from a man aged 55 to 69 who had recovered from COVID-19. Written as DNA, the CDR3 is TGTGCCAGCAGTTCCCCGACTAGCGGGAGGTCCCCCTGGTACTTC. Residues: CASSSPTSGRSPWYF. Combining the CDR3 with reference TRBV28 and TRBJ2-5 gives the whole variable domain DVKVTQSSRYLVKRTGEKVFLECVQDMDHENMFWYRQDPGLGLRLIYFSYDVKMKEKGDIPEGYSVSREKKERFSLILESASTNQTSMYLCASSSPTSGRSPWYFGPGTRLLVL.